One T cell receptor beta chain is described in this entry. The sample comes from a study of technical replicates of blood from a handful of donors. Sequencing was performed with immunoSEQ multiplex PCR; in TCRdb, only in-frame clones are kept and a portion is missing. The sample yields around 90,000 clones, 94% seen once. This CDR3 spans 15 amino acids. Per the germline V gene, CDR1 is ENHRY and CDR2 is SYGVKD. The V and J ends lost 6 bases and 6 bases, in that order; junction bases with no gene match: 5. The sequenced sample consisted of T cells isolated from PBMCs. V and J are TRBV10-3 and TRBJ2-3, with 14 bases matching TRBD2. The sequence derives from a human donor in good health. The CDR3 DNA reads TGTGCCATCAGGGGACTAGCGGGAGATGAGGATACGCAGTATTTT. As protein: CAIRGLAGDEDTQYF.